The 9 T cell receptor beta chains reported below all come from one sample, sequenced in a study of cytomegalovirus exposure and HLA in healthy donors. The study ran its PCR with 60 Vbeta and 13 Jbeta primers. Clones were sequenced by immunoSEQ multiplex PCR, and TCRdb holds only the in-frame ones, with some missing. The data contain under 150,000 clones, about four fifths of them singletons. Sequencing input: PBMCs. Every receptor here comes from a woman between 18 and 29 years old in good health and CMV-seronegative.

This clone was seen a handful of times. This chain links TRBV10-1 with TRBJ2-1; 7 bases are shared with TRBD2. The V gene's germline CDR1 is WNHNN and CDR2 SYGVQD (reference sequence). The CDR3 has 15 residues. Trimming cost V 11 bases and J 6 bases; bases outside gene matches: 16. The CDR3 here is CALGCGRRNLNEQFF. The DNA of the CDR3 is TGCGCCCTCGGCTGCGGGAGAAGAAACCTCAATGAGCAGTTCTTC.

CDR3 in amino acids: CASSLWDRGEGYTF. The DNA for the CDR3 is TGTGCCAGCAGCTTGTGGGATCGGGGAGAAGGCTACACCTTC. The chain couples TRBV11-3 to TRBJ1-2; D not resolved. This CDR3 region has 14 residues. Trimming left V 3 bases short and J 8 bases short, with 16 bases between. Germline lookup yields CDR1 SGHNT and CDR2 YENEEA.

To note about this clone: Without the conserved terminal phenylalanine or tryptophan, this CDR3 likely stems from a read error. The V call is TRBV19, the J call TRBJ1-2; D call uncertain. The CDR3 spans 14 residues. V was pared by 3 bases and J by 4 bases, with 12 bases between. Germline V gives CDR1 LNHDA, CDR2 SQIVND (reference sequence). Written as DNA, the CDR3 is TGTGCCAGTAGTATGAGGTTTCGACTCTATGGCTACACCTCC. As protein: CASSMRFRLYGYTS.

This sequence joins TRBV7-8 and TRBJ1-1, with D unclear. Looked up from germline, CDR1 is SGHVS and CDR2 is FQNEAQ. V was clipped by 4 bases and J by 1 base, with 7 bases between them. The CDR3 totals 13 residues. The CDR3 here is CASSYQANTEAFF. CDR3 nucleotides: TGTGCCAGCAGCTACCAGGCGAACACTGAAGCTTTCTTT.

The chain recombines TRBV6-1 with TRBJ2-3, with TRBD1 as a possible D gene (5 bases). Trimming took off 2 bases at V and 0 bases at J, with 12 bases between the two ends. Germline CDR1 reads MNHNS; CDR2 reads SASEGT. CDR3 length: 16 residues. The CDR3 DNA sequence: TGTGCCAGCAGTGAACTGGACACCAAGAGCACAGATACGCAGTATTTT. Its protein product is CASSELDTKSTDTQYF.

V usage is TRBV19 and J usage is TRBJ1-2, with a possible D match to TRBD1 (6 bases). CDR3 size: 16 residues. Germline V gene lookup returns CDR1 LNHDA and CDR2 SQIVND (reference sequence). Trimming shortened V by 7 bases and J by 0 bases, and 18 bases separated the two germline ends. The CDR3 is CASTPRGQSTNYGYTF. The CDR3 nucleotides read TGTGCCAGTACCCCGAGAGGACAGTCTACTAACTATGGCTACACCTTC.

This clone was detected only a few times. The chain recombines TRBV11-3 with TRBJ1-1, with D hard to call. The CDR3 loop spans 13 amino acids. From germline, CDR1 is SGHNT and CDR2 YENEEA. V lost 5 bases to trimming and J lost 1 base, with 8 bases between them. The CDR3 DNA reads TGTGCCAGCAGCCTCCAGTGGAACACTGAAGCTTTCTTT. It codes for CASSLQWNTEAFF.

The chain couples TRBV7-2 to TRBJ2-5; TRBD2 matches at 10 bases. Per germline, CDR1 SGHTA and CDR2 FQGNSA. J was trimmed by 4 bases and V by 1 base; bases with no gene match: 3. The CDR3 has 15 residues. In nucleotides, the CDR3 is TGTGCCAGCAGCTTAGAAGCGGGAGGGCCAGAGACCCAGTACTTC. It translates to CASSLEAGGPETQYF.

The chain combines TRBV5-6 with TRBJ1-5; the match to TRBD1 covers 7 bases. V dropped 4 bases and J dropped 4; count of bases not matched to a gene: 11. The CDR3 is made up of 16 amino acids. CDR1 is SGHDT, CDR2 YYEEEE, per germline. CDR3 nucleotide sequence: TGTGCCAGCAGCGGGCGCCGGGACAGCAGGAATCAGCCCCAGCATTTT. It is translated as CASSGRRDSRNQPQHF.